The 17 T cell receptor beta chains below all came from one sample that was sequenced in a study of blood T cell repertoires in COVID-19. Profiled with immunoSEQ multiplex PCR; TCRdb holds only in-frame clones, not every one. This sample carries fewer than 65,000 clones, 87% of them seen once, and the ten largest clones take around 6.6%. Sequenced material: peripheral blood. These receptors came from a man in his sixties with acute or convalescent COVID-19.

The chain links TRBV20-1 to TRBJ2-1; no clear D gene. CDR1 and CDR2 (germline): DFQATT, SNEGSKA (reference sequence). Trimming removed 3 bases at V and 9 bases at J, with 9 bases between. The CDR3 totals 11 residues. Written as DNA, the CDR3 is TGCAGTGCTAGGGTGTGGAGTGAGCAGTTCTTC. This translates into CSARVWSEQFF.

The rearrangement joins TRBV5-1 to TRBJ1-1; 9 nucleotides agree with TRBD1. Germline CDR1 reads SGHRS; CDR2 reads YFSETQ. The J segment lost 0 bases and the V segment lost 6 bases, leaving 9 bases of the junction unmatched. CDR3 length equals 16 residues. The CDR3 sequence is CASTPAGQGMNTEAFF. CDR3 DNA sequence: TGCGCCAGCACCCCCGCGGGACAGGGAATGAACACTGAAGCTTTCTTT.

This clone came up once. J is TRBJ2-2 and V is TRBV4-3, with D possibly being TRBD1 (7 bases). This CDR3 spans 14 amino acids. V lost 4 bases to trimming and J lost 6 bases, with 12 bases between them. Germline CDR1 LGHNA, CDR2 YSLEER. The CDR3 DNA is TGCGCCAGCAGCCTCCAGGGGGGAGCCGGGGAGCTGTTTTTT. Encoded protein: CASSLQGGAGELFF.

The rearrangement uses TRBV4-3 and TRBJ2-6; 8 bases are a match to TRBD1. Trimming removed 2 bases from V and 4 bases from J; junction bases left unmatched: 13. Germline V gives CDR1 LGHNA, CDR2 YSLEER. The CDR3 runs 19 residues. CDR3 in amino acids: CASSQSTDRDRMGANVLTF. The CDR3 DNA follows: TGCGCCAGCAGCCAATCTACGGACAGGGACCGCATGGGGGCCAACGTCCTGACTTTC.

The rearrangement joins TRBV27 to TRBJ1-6; 9 nucleotides match TRBD1. This CDR3 has 15 amino acids. With V trimmed by 0 bases and J by 10 bases, 4 bases remained unmatched. Germline loops: CDR1 MNHEY, CDR2 SMNVEV (reference sequence). The CDR3 nucleotides are TGTGCCAGCAGTTTATCCCGGGACAGGGTCTCACCCCTCCACTTT. This gives the protein CASSLSRDRVSPLHF.

The V call is TRBV6-5, the J call TRBJ1-5; TRBD1 might be the D (5 bases). The germline V gene has CDR1 MNHEY and CDR2 SVGAGI. This CDR3 contains 15 residues. V gave up 3 bases and J gave up 3 bases, with 12 bases separating them. The CDR3 sequence is CASSYGGGNNQPQHF. The DNA for the CDR3 is TGTGCCAGCAGTTATGGGGGGGGGAACAATCAGCCCCAGCATTTT.

V gene TRBV5-6 combines with J gene TRBJ1-1; no clear D gene. The CDR3 totals 13 residues. The germline V gene has CDR1 SGHDT and CDR2 YYEEEE. Trimming left V 2 bases short and J 5 bases short, with 10 bases between. The CDR3 loop is CASSFGLGTEAFF. CDR3 nucleotides: TGTGCCAGCAGCTTTGGGCTCGGTACTGAAGCTTTCTTT.

The chain has TRBV7-3 and TRBJ2-2; D ambiguous. Germline assignment: CDR1 SGHTA and CDR2 FQGTGA. The CDR3 totals 15 residues. V lost 2 bases, J lost 6 bases, and 13 bases lay in between. The CDR3 DNA follows: TGTGCCAGCAGCTTATCCTGGGCTACCCCCGGGGAGCTGTTTTTT. Its translation is CASSLSWATPGELFF.

This clone has just a few counts. The J gene is TRBJ2-1, the V gene TRBV9; 8 nucleotides line up with TRBD2. V shed 2 bases and J 0 bases; nucleotides not matched to a gene: 1. The germline V gene encodes CDR1 SGDLS and CDR2 YYNGEE. The CDR3 is made up of 15 amino acids. CDR3 nucleotide sequence: TGTGCCAGCAGCGTGAGCGGGGGCTCCTACAATGAGCAGTTCTTC. Translated: CASSVSGGSYNEQFF.

The chain joins TRBV9 to TRBJ2-1, with 8 bases fitting TRBD2. The CDR3 totals 18 residues. The V segment lost 4 bases and the J segment 1 base; nucleotides outside the gene matches: 13. CDR1 and CDR2 (germline): SGDLS, YYNGEE. CDR3 loop: CASSTLAGGPISYNEQFF. The CDR3, as DNA: TGTGCCAGCAGCACCCTCGCGGGGGGTCCTATATCCTACAATGAGCAGTTCTTC. Full variable domain (remainder filled in from reference TRBV9 and TRBJ2-1): DSGVTQTPKHLITATGQRVTLRCSPRSGDLSVYWYQQSLDQGLQFLIQYYNGEERAKGNILERFSAQQFPDLHSELNLSSLELGDSALYFCASSTLAGGPISYNEQFFGPGTRLTVL.

V usage is TRBV2 and J usage is TRBJ2-1, with 12 bases that match TRBD2. This CDR3 contains 14 residues. The germline gives CDR1 SNHLY, CDR2 FYNNEI. V was clipped by 10 bases and J by 6 bases; unmatched bases: 7. CDR3 region: CATGRTSGVNEQFF. The CDR3 nucleotides read TGTGCCACCGGCCGGACTAGCGGGGTCAATGAGCAGTTCTTC. The full variable domain, completed using reference TRBV2 and TRBJ2-1, is EPEVTQTPSHQVTQMGQEVILRCVPISNHLYFYWYRQILGQKVEFLVSFYNNEISEKSEIFDDQFSVERPDGSNFTLKIRSTKLEDSAMYFCATGRTSGVNEQFFGPGTRLTVL.

V gene TRBV6-5 combines with J gene TRBJ2-1; TRBD2 is a possible D gene (6 bases). Trimming removed 1 base from V and 10 bases from J, with 8 bases in between. The CDR3 runs 12 residues. CDR1 is MNHEY, CDR2 SVGAGI, per germline. CDR3 DNA: TGTGCCAGCAGTTACTGGGGAGGCGAGCAGTTCTTC. Protein: CASSYWGGEQFF.

The V gene is TRBV6-5, the J gene TRBJ1-2; TRBD1 matches 7 bases. Trimming cost V 5 bases and J 0 bases; bases outside gene matches: 3. The CDR3 spans 14 residues. The V gene's germline CDR1 is MNHEY and CDR2 SVGAGI. The CDR3: CASSTTGSNYGYTF. CDR3 bases: TGTGCCAGCAGTACGACAGGGTCTAACTATGGCTACACCTTC.

In this sample, this clone turned up once. This chain uses TRBV7-3 with TRBJ1-1; 7 bases fit TRBD1. CDR1 SGHTA and CDR2 FQGTGA come from the germline V gene. After removal of 3 bases from V and 11 bases from J, the junction contained 9 bases not matched to a gene. The CDR3 covers 13 residues. CDR3 sequence: CASSFKRGTDAFF. CDR3 nucleotides: TGTGCCAGCAGCTTTAAACGCGGGACAGACGCTTTCTTT.

V and J are TRBV21-1 and TRBJ2-5; the table's D gene call, TRBD2, was not cross checked with the DNA. TRBV21-1 is termed a pseudogene. This CDR3 region has 13 residues. CDR3 sequence: CASSSRGKETQYF. The DNA for the CDR3 is TGTGCCAGCTCAAGTCGAGGGAAAGAGACCCAGTACTTC.

The chain couples TRBV5-8 to TRBJ2-1; 9 bases fit TRBD1. Germline CDR1 SGHTS, CDR2 YDEGEE. CDR3 length equals 15 residues. J lost 2 bases, V lost 4 bases, and 4 bases had no gene match. CDR3: CASSNRDRAYNEQFF. In nucleotides, the CDR3 is TGTGCCAGCAGCAACCGGGACAGGGCCTACAATGAGCAGTTCTTC. Based on the CDR3 plus reference TRBV5-8 and TRBJ2-1, the full variable domain is EAGVTQSPTHLIKTRGQQATLRCSPISGHTSVYWYQQALGLGLQFLLWYDEGEERNRGNFPPRFSGRQFPNYSSELNVNALELEDSALYLCASSNRDRAYNEQFFGPGTRLTVL.

The chain has TRBV13 and TRBJ2-1; 7 bases match TRBD1. The CDR3 runs 12 residues. Germline V gives CDR1 PRHDT, CDR2 FYEKMQ (reference sequence). J lost 7 bases, V lost 9 bases, and 6 bases had no gene match. CDR3 DNA sequence: TGTGCCAGTCGACAGGGAAATAATGAGCAGTTCTTC. This gives the protein CASRQGNNEQFF.